The 3 T cell receptor beta chains below all came from one sample that was sequenced in a study of T cell repertoires in cytomegalovirus infection. TCRdb reprocessed the reads via MiXCR and lists one record per CDR3 protein. The sample contains around 310,000 distinct CDR3 sequences, roughly a sixth of which appear only once. What was sequenced was PBMCs. Source of these receptors: a human donor in good health (CMV status not recorded). Some clones in this sample may be carry-over from other donors' samples.

The J gene is TRBJ2-5, the V gene TRBV7-2, with D perhaps matching TRBD2 (5 bases). This CDR3 has 13 residues. V was trimmed by 5 bases and J by 5 bases, leaving 12 bases between them. Germline V gene sequence: CDR1 SGHTA, CDR2 FQGNSA. The CDR3 here is CASSLSPGETQYF. CDR3 coding DNA: TGTGCCAGCAGCCTCTCGCCGGGGGAGACCCAGTACTTC.

J is TRBJ2-7 and V is TRBV19, with D maybe TRBD2 (5 bases). This CDR3 contains 13 residues. Per germline, CDR1 LNHDA and CDR2 SQIVND (reference sequence). Between the trimmed V and J ends, which lost 4 bases and 3 bases, there was a span of 10 bases. The CDR3 sequence: CASSSSDRYEQYF. As DNA, the CDR3 is TGTGCCAGTAGTAGTAGCGATCGCTACGAGCAGTACTTC.

V usage is TRBV4-3 and J usage is TRBJ1-6; 9 positions match TRBD1. The V and J ends lost 3 bases and 7 bases, in that order; junction bases with no gene match: 7. The CDR3 contains 16 residues. Germline lookup yields CDR1 LGHNA and CDR2 YSLEER. The CDR3 reads CASSHPTGTGNSPLHF. The CDR3 DNA follows: TGCGCCAGCAGCCACCCGACCGGGACAGGGAATTCACCCCTCCACTTT.